The text below deals with one T cell receptor beta chain. Its antigen specificity is not known. Base qualities are not provided; no much larger clone lies one nucleotide away. This specimen belongs to a study of T-cell reconstitution after alpha-beta-depleted transplantation in children (dated by TCRdb to 2016 to 2017). The study in broad terms: The study quantitatively tracked T-cell immune reconstitution after TCRalphabeta/CD19-depleted allogeneic hematopoietic cell transplantation in children using TCR repertoire profiling.

The treatment or condition label on this specimen signifies: allogeneic hematopoietic cell transplantation with graft depleted of TCRalphabeta T cells and CD19 B cells. The children who served as transplant recipients had been given grafts of TCRalphabeta/CD19-depleted allogeneic hematopoietic cells. Library construction relied on PCR. Sequencing was carried out with an Illumina HiSeq 2500. TCR libraries were prepared with molecular barcoding, using unique molecular identifiers to normalize TCRbeta repertoire quantification. TCRdb trimmed public reads at Q25 via fastp, called clones via MiXCR and kept in-frame beta chains. Rows are unified per CDR3 protein, each entry keeping the most common DNA and genes. This sample has under 400,000 distinct CDR3 sequences in its table, and approximately 23% of those were observed once. The ten top clones hold about a tenth of the sample. Overall results and qualifications from the work: The frequencies of hyperexpanded clones fell over the following months, and after one year, T-cell counts and TCRbeta diversity were mostly attributed to newly produced T cells. In some patients, the high TCRbeta diversity seen at day 60 was put down to recipient T cells and intrathymic progenitors that had survived conditioning. The apparently early recovery of alphabetaT-cell counts about two months after transplant reportedly depended on only several hundred rapidly expanded clones that came from non-depleted graft cells.

The clonotype was recovered from a male patient younger than 18 who had a stem cell transplant for acute lymphoblastic leukemia, so the T cells may come from the graft donor. Sample: PBMCs, mostly from graft donor cells, taken 180 days after TCRalphabeta/CD19-depleted stem cell transplant.

The bases are TGTGCCAGCAGCTTATTCACCGGGCCCCTTCTTTACAATGAGCAGTTCTTC. It codes for CASSLFTGPLLYNEQFF. The chain uses TRBV7-9 and TRBJ2-1; no D gene call is confident. V drops 2 bases and J drops 4 bases, leaving 18 bases in between. Inclusive of the bounding cysteine and phenylalanine, the CDR3 is 17 residues long. Of all the DNA, just the CDR3 is kept, 51 bases in frame from base 1. The CDR1 and CDR2 encoded by the germline V gene (reference sequence) are SEHNR and FQNEAQ.